Below, 18 T cell receptor beta chains from the same sample are listed, as sequenced in a study of chemoradiotherapy in HPV16-positive cancers. TCRdb keeps only in-frame clones here, not all; method: immunoSEQ multiplex PCR. Of over 9,000 clones listed, roughly 84% are singletons. The material was blood, obtained from a patient who underwent chemoradiotherapy. The receptors were sampled from a human donor with HPV-associated anogenital cancer.

This clone was seen just once. The V and J genes are TRBV2 and TRBJ1-1; the D is unclear. The length of the CDR3 is 10 residues. Per germline, CDR1 SNHLY and CDR2 FYNNEI. The V and J ends lost 6 bases and 4 bases respectively, with 3 bases between them. The CDR3 bases are TGTGCCAGCAGACTCACTGAAGCTTTCTTT. It codes for CASRLTEAFF.

The CDR3 coding sequence is TGTGCCAGCAGTTTACGTGGGGTCGGGGAGCTGTTTTTT. Protein: CASSLRGVGELFF. The V and J genes are TRBV27 and TRBJ2-2; D is unclear. V lost 2 bases and J 7 bases, leaving 8 bases between the germline ends. This CDR3 region has 13 residues. The germline gives CDR1 MNHEY, CDR2 SMNVEV (reference sequence).

This clone was observed a single time. The chain joins TRBV6-1 to TRBJ1-4; D is perhaps TRBD1 (5 bases). This CDR3 has 14 amino acids. V was shortened by 3 bases and J by 3 bases, with 8 bases between the two germline ends. Germline-derived CDR1 and CDR2 are MNHNS and SASEGT. CDR3: CASSDRAPNEKLFF. CDR3 nucleotides: TGTGCCAGCAGTGACAGGGCGCCTAATGAAAAACTGTTTTTT.

The chain joins TRBV28 to TRBJ1-3; D call uncertain. The CDR3 consists of 13 residues. The germline V and J ends were trimmed by 3 bases and 4 bases, with 7 bases remaining between them. CDR1 is MDHEN, CDR2 SYDVKM, per germline. The CDR3 reads CASSFSGGNTIYF. The DNA of the CDR3 is TGTGCCAGCAGTTTTTCTGGAGGAAACACCATATATTTT.

V is TRBV7-8 and J is TRBJ1-6; TRBD1 agrees at 9 bases. Germline V gene data show CDR1 as SGHVS and CDR2 as FQNEAQ. The CDR3 spans 16 residues. V trimming: 2 bases; J trimming: 9 bases; junction bases outside the gene matches: 8. The CDR3 reads CASSLPRGDRASPLHF. CDR3 DNA sequence: TGTGCCAGCAGCTTACCCAGGGGGGACAGGGCTTCACCCCTCCACTTT.

The rearrangement joins TRBV7-2 to TRBJ2-5; 9 bases fit TRBD2. This CDR3 region has 14 residues. V lost 5 bases to trimming and J lost 4 bases; unmatched junction nucleotides: 5. Germline assignment: CDR1 SGHTA and CDR2 FQGNSA. The CDR3 protein is CASSAGGRRETQYF. CDR3 DNA sequence: TGTGCCAGCAGCGCGGGGGGGCGTCGAGAGACCCAGTACTTC.

The V call is TRBV6-4, the J call TRBJ2-1, with D possibly matching TRBD2 (5 bases). This CDR3 is 12 amino acids long. Germline CDR1 reads MRHNA; CDR2 reads SNTAGT. V was cut by 0 bases and J by 9 bases, with 6 bases left in between. CDR3 sequence (DNA): TGTGCCAGCAGTGACTCGGCGGGTGAGCAGTTCTTC. Protein sequence: CASSDSAGEQFF.

The V call is TRBV7-6, the J call TRBJ2-3; tentative D call: TRBD1 (7 bases). V lost 3 bases and J lost 5, with 15 bases in between. CDR3 length: 15 residues. The germline gives CDR1 SGHVS, CDR2 FNYEAQ. CDR3 region: CASSLAGGPGDTQYF. The CDR3 DNA reads as TGTGCCAGCAGCTTGGCAGGGGGGCCGGGAGATACGCAGTATTTT.

The chain recombines TRBV27 with TRBJ1-6, with D unresolved. V gave up 4 bases and J gave up 13 bases, with 11 bases separating them. This CDR3 contains 12 residues. From germline, CDR1 is MNHEY and CDR2 SMNVEV (reference sequence). The CDR3: CASSSLLAPLHF. As DNA, the CDR3 is TGTGCCAGCAGTTCTCTTTTAGCTCCCCTCCACTTT.

V and J are TRBV5-1 and TRBJ1-6; maybe TRBD1 (5 bases). The ends were cut back, 4 bases at V and 7 bases at J, with 15 bases in the middle. The germline V gene has CDR1 SGHRS and CDR2 YFSETQ. The CDR3 is 15 amino acids. The DNA for the CDR3 is TGCGCCAGCAGCCGGTCGGGACTGCCGAATTCACCCCTCCACTTT. Translation gives CASSRSGLPNSPLHF.

The rearrangement joins TRBV4-2 to TRBJ2-1; possibly TRBD2 for D (5 bases). CDR3 length equals 16 residues. Germline CDR1 LGHNA, CDR2 YNFKEQ. Trimming cost V 4 bases and J 2 bases, with 15 bases left between them. CDR3 amino acids: CASSLQTGIPYNEQFF. For the CDR3, the DNA is TGTGCCAGCAGCCTCCAAACGGGGATCCCCTACAATGAGCAGTTCTTC.

The V and J genes are TRBV4-3 and TRBJ2-1; 9 bases match TRBD1. The germline CDR1 and CDR2 sequences are LGHNA and YSLEER. Losses at the gene ends were 1 base for V and 9 bases for J; bases not matched to a gene: 1. This CDR3 contains 13 residues. CDR3 nucleotides: TGCGCCAGCAGCCAAGGGACAGGGGTTGAGCAGTTCTTC. Its protein is CASSQGTGVEQFF.

V gene TRBV28 combines with J gene TRBJ1-3; tentatively, D is TRBD1 (6 bases). Germline V gene sequence: CDR1 MDHEN, CDR2 SYDVKM. The length of the CDR3 is 13 residues. Trimming pared 7 bases from V and 7 bases from J, leaving 14 bases between. CDR3 in DNA: TGTGCCAGCACCCTGGGACAAGTTAACACCATATATTTT. It yields the protein CASTLGQVNTIYF.

The chain couples TRBV6-5 to TRBJ2-5; no clear D gene. Trimming pared 6 bases from V and 2 bases from J, leaving 13 bases between. Germline V gene sequence: CDR1 MNHEY, CDR2 SVGAGI. The CDR3 loop spans 14 amino acids. This CDR3 reads CASRVSVAQETQYF. The CDR3 DNA reads TGTGCCAGCAGGGTGAGCGTGGCGCAAGAGACCCAGTACTTC.

The rearrangement joins TRBV4-3 to TRBJ1-4; no firm D call. The CDR3 extends over 15 amino acids. Trimming took 0 bases from V and 5 from J, leaving 10 bases between them. CDR1 and CDR2 from the germline V gene are LGHNA and YSLEER. In DNA form, the CDR3 reads TGCGCCAGCAGCCAAGATGGCCTCCTCAATGAAAAACTGTTTTTT. Protein product: CASSQDGLLNEKLFF.

The rearrangement links TRBV19 to TRBJ1-1; weak D call: TRBD1 (6 bases). The CDR3 sequence is 14 residues long. Trimming left V 2 bases short and J 10 bases short, with 17 bases between. Germline CDR1 LNHDA, CDR2 SQIVND (reference sequence). Here the CDR3 reads CASSIKRTAGVAFF. DNA for the CDR3: TGTGCCAGTAGTATAAAGCGGACAGCTGGTGTAGCTTTCTTT.

The chain links TRBV2 to TRBJ2-7, with TRBD2 identical over 10 bases. After removal of 7 bases from V and 3 bases from J, the junction contained 6 bases not matched to a gene. This CDR3 spans 14 amino acids. The germline gives CDR1 SNHLY, CDR2 FYNNEI. The CDR3 loop is CASKLAGTHYEQYF. CDR3 coding DNA: TGTGCCAGCAAACTAGCGGGAACCCACTACGAGCAGTACTTC.

The rearrangement links TRBV4-2 to TRBJ1-2, with TRBD1 as a possible D gene (5 bases). Germline CDR1 LGHNA, CDR2 YNFKEQ. CDR3 length equals 14 residues. Trimming shortened V by 0 bases and J by 3 bases, and 8 bases separated the two germline ends. The CDR3 is CASSQDRGDYGYTF. CDR3 nucleotide sequence: TGTGCCAGCAGCCAAGATCGAGGGGACTATGGCTACACCTTC.